A single sample gave rise to the 22 T cell receptor beta chains below, sequenced in a study of blood T cell repertoires in COVID-19. Data came from immunoSEQ multiplex PCR; TCRdb stores just in-frame clones and leaves some out. The sample includes some 160,000 clones, around 90% of them seen just once. The sample was peripheral blood. These receptors were obtained from a woman of 80 years or more with COVID-19, enrolled during active disease.

This rearrangement joins TRBV27 to TRBJ2-1; 7 bases are a match to TRBD1. This CDR3 spans 16 amino acids. V trimming: 5 bases; J trimming: 0 bases; junction bases outside the gene matches: 7. The germline gives CDR1 MNHEY, CDR2 SMNVEV (reference sequence). The CDR3 protein is CASSKHQGVSYNEQFF. As DNA, the CDR3 is TGTGCCAGCAGTAAACATCAGGGGGTCTCCTACAATGAGCAGTTCTTC.

This clone was recorded a few times. The gene calls are TRBV6-5 and TRBJ1-5, with 9 bases aligning to TRBD1. With V trimmed by 7 bases and J by 3 bases, 7 bases remained unmatched. Germline lookup yields CDR1 MNHEY and CDR2 SVGAGI. The CDR3 is made up of 15 amino acids. CDR3 region: CASKIGQGNNQPQHF. As DNA, the CDR3 is TGTGCCAGCAAGATCGGACAGGGGAACAATCAGCCCCAGCATTTT.

The genes are TRBV5-8 and TRBJ1-1, with 8 bases lining up with TRBD1. Germline V gives CDR1 SGHTS, CDR2 YDEGEE. The ends lost 0 bases at V and 5 bases at J; junction bases unmatched: 9. There are 16 residues in the CDR3. As DNA, the CDR3 is TGTGCCAGCAGCTTGGGCTGGACAGGGAGTGGAACTGAAGCTTTCTTT. Its translation is CASSLGWTGSGTEAFF.

This rearrangement joins TRBV5-4 to TRBJ2-7; the D gene is possibly TRBD2 (6 bases). V dropped 3 bases and J dropped 7 bases, with 20 bases sitting between them. The germline V gene encodes CDR1 SGHNT and CDR2 YYREEE (reference sequence). This CDR3 has 15 residues. The DNA for the CDR3 is TGTGCCAGCAGCTCCTCCCGGGACTCCTCCTTGGAGCAGTACTTC. Protein: CASSSSRDSSLEQYF. The whole variable domain, filled in from reference TRBV5-4 and TRBJ2-7, reads ETGVTQSPTHLIKTRGQQVTLRCSSQSGHNTVSWYQQALGQGPQFIFQYYREEENGRGNFPPRFSGLQFPNYSSELNVNALELDDSALYLCASSSSRDSSLEQYFGPGTRLTVT.

The chain combines TRBV6-2 or TRBV6-3 with TRBJ2-4; 8 bases align to TRBD2. The CDR3 totals 14 residues. The germline V gene has CDR1 MNHEY and CDR2 SVGEGT. V lost 3 bases to trimming and J lost 9 bases; unmatched junction nucleotides: 7. The CDR3 DNA reads TGTGCCAGCAGTTATGCGGGGGGCGGCGGCATTCAGTACTTC. Amino acid sequence: CASSYAGGGGIQYF.

This chain connects TRBV20-1 to TRBJ1-6, with 7 bases matching TRBD1. The germline gives CDR1 DFQATT, CDR2 SNEGSKA (reference sequence). V shed 3 bases, J shed 6 bases, and the junction held 8 bases outside the gene matches. The CDR3 is made up of 15 amino acids. The CDR3 DNA follows: TGCAGTGCTAGTACCGGGACAGCAACTAATTCACCCCTCCACTTT. Translating it yields CSASTGTATNSPLHF.

The chain links TRBV18 to TRBJ1-5; TRBD1 aligns across 7 bases. The length of the CDR3 is 15 residues. Unmatched junction bases numbered 3, after V lost 3 bases and J lost 1 base. Germline lookup yields CDR1 KGHSH and CDR2 LQKENI. The CDR3 spells CASSPQQGSNQPQHF. CDR3 nucleotide sequence: TGTGCCAGCTCACCTCAACAGGGGAGCAATCAGCCCCAGCATTTT. Filled out from reference TRBV18 and TRBJ1-5, the complete variable domain reads NAGVMQNPRHLVRRRGQEARLRCSPMKGHSHVYWYRQLPEEGLKFMVYLQKENIIDESGMPKERFSAEFPKEGPSILRIQQVVRGDSAAYFCASSPQQGSNQPQHFGDGTRLSIL.

The chain uses TRBV4-1 and TRBJ1-5; D is ambiguous. V was trimmed by 0 bases and J by 4 bases, leaving 13 bases between them. Per the germline V gene, CDR1 is MGHRA and CDR2 is YSYEKL. The CDR3 spans 16 residues. The CDR3 nucleotides read TGCGCCAGCAGCCAAGATTCTATTCCGCGGAATCAGCCCCAGCATTTT. This encodes CASSQDSIPRNQPQHF.

This chain uses TRBV7-2 with TRBJ1-5; D remains ambiguous. Trimming took 0 bases from V and 4 from J, leaving 4 bases between them. The germline V gene encodes CDR1 SGHTA and CDR2 FQGNSA. The CDR3 loop spans 13 amino acids. CDR3 sequence: CASSLASNQPQHF. In nucleotides, the CDR3 is TGTGCCAGCAGCTTAGCCAGTAATCAGCCCCAGCATTTT.

The chain uses TRBV27 and TRBJ2-7, with D possibly TRBD1 on 6 matching bases. Germline assignment: CDR1 MNHEY and CDR2 SMNVEV (reference sequence). This CDR3 contains 13 residues. V lost 8 bases, J lost 1 base, and 12 bases lay in between. The CDR3: CASALGQSYEQYF. DNA for the CDR3: TGTGCCAGCGCCCTCGGACAGTCCTACGAGCAGTACTTC.

The chain carries TRBV19 and TRBJ2-1; TRBD2 is a possible D gene (6 bases). This CDR3 is built from 14 residues. The germline CDR1 and CDR2 sequences are LNHDA and SQIVND (reference sequence). With 2 bases removed from V and 7 bases from J, the gap between germline ends came to 12 bases. This CDR3 reads CASSIQGGINEQFF. CDR3 bases: TGTGCCAGTAGTATACAAGGCGGGATAAATGAGCAGTTCTTC.

The chain recombines TRBV28 with TRBJ2-1; TRBD2 matches 8 bases. Unmatched junction bases numbered 7, after V lost 7 bases and J lost 5 bases. The CDR3 spans 14 residues. Germline V gene sequence: CDR1 MDHEN, CDR2 SYDVKM. The CDR3 region is CASTSGTRNNEQFF. CDR3 coding DNA: TGTGCCAGCACTTCCGGGACTAGAAACAATGAGCAGTTCTTC.

V is TRBV3-1 (or the pseudogene TRBV3-2) and J is TRBJ1-6; D not certain. This CDR3 has 14 amino acids. V dropped 7 bases and J dropped 0 bases, with 7 bases sitting between them. Per the germline V gene, CDR1 is LGHDT and CDR2 is YNNKEL (reference sequence). The CDR3 DNA is TGTGCCAGCACCTGGAGCTCCTATAATTCACCCCTCCACTTT. Translating gives CASTWSSYNSPLHF.

CDR3 region: CASSLDRVGTEAFF. DNA of the CDR3: TGTGCCAGCAGCTTGGACAGGGTTGGGACTGAAGCTTTCTTT. V usage is TRBV7-2 and J usage is TRBJ1-1; 8 bases agree with TRBD1. V lost 3 bases to trimming and J lost 5 bases; unmatched junction nucleotides: 5. Germline V gene sequence: CDR1 SGHTA, CDR2 FQGNSA. CDR3 length: 14 amino acids.

This chain connects TRBV18 to TRBJ2-7; 9 positions agree with TRBD2. Looked up from germline, CDR1 is KGHSH and CDR2 is LQKENI. Trimming removed 2 bases from V and 2 bases from J; junction bases left unmatched: 4. This CDR3 contains 15 residues. In nucleotides, the CDR3 is TGTGCCAGCTCACCAGAAGTAGCGGGAGCCTACGAGCAGTACTTC. Translation gives CASSPEVAGAYEQYF.

V is TRBV12-3 or TRBV12-4 and J is TRBJ1-1; D unresolved. V lost 3 bases and J lost 5, with 7 bases in between. This CDR3 contains 12 residues. The CDR3 nucleotides are TGTGCCAGCAGTTTTTCCAGGACTGAAGCTTTCTTT. Residues: CASSFSRTEAFF.

In DNA form, the CDR3 reads TGTGCCAGTAGCCCGGGATTTCGGGTGAATGAGCAGTTCTTC. Its translation: CASSPGFRVNEQFF. The chain carries TRBV19 and TRBJ2-1; D perhaps matches TRBD2 (5 bases). The germline V and J ends were trimmed by 6 bases and 7 bases, with 16 bases remaining between them. Germline assignment: CDR1 LNHDA and CDR2 SQIVND (reference sequence). CDR3 size: 14 residues. Based on the CDR3 plus reference TRBV19 and TRBJ2-1, the full variable domain is DGGITQSPKYLFRKEGQNVTLSCEQNLNHDAMYWYRQDPGQGLRLIYYSQIVNDFQKGDIAEGYSVSREKKESFPLTVTSAQKNPTAFYLCASSPGFRVNEQFFGPGTRLTVL.

The rearrangement uses TRBV4-2 and TRBJ2-1; 12 bases line up with TRBD2. The trim removed 0 bases at V and 8 bases at J, leaving 5 bases unmatched. Germline V gene lookup returns CDR1 LGHNA and CDR2 YNFKEQ. The CDR3 loop spans 16 amino acids. The CDR3 sequence is CASSQEGLAGGHEQFF. The DNA of the CDR3 is TGTGCCAGCAGCCAAGAGGGGCTAGCGGGAGGGCATGAGCAGTTCTTC.

This clone was detected a few times. The same CDR3 is also encoded by other DNA sequences in this sample. The gene calls are TRBV6-5 and TRBJ1-1; TRBD1 might be the D (6 bases). CDR1 is MNHEY, CDR2 SVGAGI, per germline. CDR3 length: 12 residues. V shed 6 bases and J shed 3 bases, with 8 bases lying between them. CDR3 in amino acids: CASRQGYTEAFF. CDR3 nucleotide sequence: TGTGCCAGCAGACAGGGTTACACTGAAGCTTTCTTT.

This clone was picked up one time. The V gene is TRBV28, the J gene TRBJ2-7; a weak D match, TRBD1 (6 bases). Germline V CDR1 and CDR2: MDHEN, SYDVKM. V lost 5 bases, J lost 2 bases, and 16 bases lay in between. The CDR3 is 15 residues long. CDR3 sequence (DNA): TGTGCCAGCAGTGGAACAGGGTCAATCGCCTACGAGCAGTACTTC. Translating it yields CASSGTGSIAYEQYF.

V gene TRBV5-3 combines with J gene TRBJ1-1; a weak D match, TRBD1 (6 bases). TRBV5-3 qualifies as an ORF whose function is uncertain. The V and J ends lost 4 bases and 0 bases respectively, with 10 bases between them. CDR3 length: 14 amino acids. In DNA, the CDR3 is TGTGCCAGAAGCACGGGACAAATGAACACTGAAGCTTTCTTT. Translating it yields CARSTGQMNTEAFF.

The rearrangement joins TRBV4-2 to TRBJ1-3; D uncertain. The CDR3 totals 14 residues. Trimming took 0 bases from V and 1 from J, leaving 4 bases between them. The germline gives CDR1 LGHNA, CDR2 YNFKEQ. DNA of the CDR3: TGTGCCAGCAGCCAAGACCAGTCTGGAAACACCATATATTTT. It codes for CASSQDQSGNTIYF.